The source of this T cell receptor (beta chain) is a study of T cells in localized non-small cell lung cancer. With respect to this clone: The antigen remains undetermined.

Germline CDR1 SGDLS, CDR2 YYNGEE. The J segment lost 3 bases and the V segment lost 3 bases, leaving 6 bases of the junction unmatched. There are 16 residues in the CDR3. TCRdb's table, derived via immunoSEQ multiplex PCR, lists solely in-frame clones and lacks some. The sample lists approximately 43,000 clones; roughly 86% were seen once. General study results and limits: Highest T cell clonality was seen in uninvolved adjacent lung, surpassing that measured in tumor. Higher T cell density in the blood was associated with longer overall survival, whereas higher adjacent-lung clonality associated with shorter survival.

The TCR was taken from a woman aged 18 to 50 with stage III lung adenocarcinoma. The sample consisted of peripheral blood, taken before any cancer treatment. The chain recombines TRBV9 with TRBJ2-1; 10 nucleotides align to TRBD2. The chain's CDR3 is CASSGQAGGLYNEQFF. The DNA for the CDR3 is TGTGCCAGCAGCGGACAAGCGGGGGGGCTCTACAATGAGCAGTTCTTC.